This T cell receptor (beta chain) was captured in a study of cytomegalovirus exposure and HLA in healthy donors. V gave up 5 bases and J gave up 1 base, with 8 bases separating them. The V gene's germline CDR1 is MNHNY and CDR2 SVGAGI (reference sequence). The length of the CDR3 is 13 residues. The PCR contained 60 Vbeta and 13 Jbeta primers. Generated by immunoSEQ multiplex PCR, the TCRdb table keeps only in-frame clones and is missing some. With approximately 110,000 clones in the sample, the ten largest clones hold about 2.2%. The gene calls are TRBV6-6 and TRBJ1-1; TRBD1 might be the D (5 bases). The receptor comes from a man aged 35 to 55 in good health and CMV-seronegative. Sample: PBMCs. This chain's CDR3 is CASSRQQNTEAFF. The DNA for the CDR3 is TGTGCCAGCAGTCGACAGCAGAACACTGAAGCTTTCTTT.